The clone carrying this T cell receptor beta chain has only a few counts. A second PCR, run for roughly 7 to 11 cycles, used a sample-barcoded 5' primer plus a J-beta primer mix. MiXCR was run by TCRdb on the 5' RACE reads, yielding one entry per CDR3 protein. Here the sample spans some 880,000 distinct CDR3 sequences, 30% to 45% being singletons. The sample originates from a study of blood T cells in healthy people across ages. Germline CDR1 reads LGHDT; CDR2 reads YNNKEL (reference sequence). The CDR3 loop spans 17 amino acids. The V gene end was trimmed by 3 bases and the J gene end by 3 bases; junction bases not matched to a gene: 11.

Material for sequencing was blood. The clonotype comes from a man between 18 and 29 years old in good health. This chain uses TRBV3-1 with TRBJ2-1; TRBD2 agrees at 7 bases. CDR3 amino acids: CASSQGAGLSGYNEQFF. The CDR3 nucleotides read TGTGCCAGCAGCCAGGGTGCGGGACTATCAGGCTACAATGAGCAGTTCTTC.